The 20 T cell receptor beta chains below all came from one sample that was sequenced in a study of T cells in Graves' hyperthyroidism and ophthalmopathy. RNA transcripts gave rise to amplified TCR beta CDR3 regions. Researchers ran a first-round RT-PCR on the TCR CDR3 using the HTBI primer set. TCRdb called the multiplex PCR reads again in MiXCR, with one record for every CDR3 protein. The sample lists fewer than 800,000 distinct CDR3 sequences; approximately 16% were seen once. The sample was blood. The receptors were gathered from a man aged 18 to 29 with Graves' hyperthyroidism.

This clonotype was counted many times. The CDR3 DNA sequence: TGTGCCAGCAGTTCCCAGGGGAACTCTGGGGCCAACGTCCTGACTTTC. Amino acids: CASSSQGNSGANVLTF. This rearrangement joins TRBV28 to TRBJ2-6, with D perhaps matching TRBD1 (6 bases). The CDR3 sequence is 16 residues long. V gave up 4 bases and J gave up 0 bases, with 10 bases separating them. From germline, CDR1 is MDHEN and CDR2 SYDVKM.

This chain uses TRBV7-3 with TRBJ2-7; TRBD1 aligns across 10 bases. Germline CDR1 reads SGHTA; CDR2 reads FQGTGA. Trimming removed 5 bases from V and 6 bases from J; junction bases left unmatched: 7. CDR3 length: 14 amino acids. CDR3 in amino acids: CASSMGQGTSEQYF. CDR3 coding DNA: TGTGCCAGCAGCATGGGACAGGGGACCAGCGAGCAGTACTTC.

This clonotype was detected ten times or more. The chain combines TRBV6-2 or TRBV6-3 with TRBJ2-7; 8 bases are a match to TRBD1. J lost 2 bases, V lost 8 bases, and 11 bases had no gene match. There are 15 residues in the CDR3. The germline V gene encodes CDR1 MNHEY and CDR2 SVGEGT. In DNA, the CDR3 is TGTGCCAGCCCCTTCGGACAGGGACCCCCCTACGAGCAGTACTTC. It yields the protein CASPFGQGPPYEQYF.

This chain connects TRBV18 to TRBJ2-3; 7 bases map to TRBD1. The CDR3 has 16 residues. The V segment lost 2 bases and the J segment 2 bases; nucleotides outside the gene matches: 7. CDR1 is KGHSH and CDR2 is LQKENI in the germline V gene. The CDR3 sequence is CASSPILTGTTDTQYF. In nucleotides, the CDR3 is TGTGCCAGCTCACCAATCCTGACAGGGACCACAGATACGCAGTATTTT.

This clonotype was counted a few times. The chain carries TRBV7-3 and TRBJ2-3; D remains ambiguous. The CDR3 is 13 residues long. In germline, CDR1 is SGHTA, CDR2 FQGTGA. Trimming stripped 1 base from V and 3 bases from J, with 5 bases between. In nucleotides, the CDR3 is TGTGCCAGCAGCTTAAGCAAGACAGATACGCAGTATTTT. Protein product: CASSLSKTDTQYF. Using reference TRBV7-3 and TRBJ2-3 for the parts outside the CDR3, the full variable domain is GAGVSQTPSNKVTEKGKYVELRCDPISGHTALYWYRQSLGQGPEFLIYFQGTGAADDSGLPNDRFFAVRPEGSVSTLKIQRTERGDSAVYLCASSLSKTDTQYFGPGTRLTVL.

This clonotype was observed a few times. This chain links TRBV7-9 with TRBJ2-2, with D perhaps given as TRBD1 or TRBD2 (6 bases each). Trimming pared 7 bases from V and 5 bases from J, leaving 14 bases between. The CDR3 has 14 residues. Germline-derived CDR1 and CDR2 are SEHNR and FQNEAQ (reference sequence). CDR3 region: CASNGGGSTGELFF. The CDR3 nucleotides read TGTGCCAGCAACGGGGGCGGGTCAACCGGGGAGCTGTTTTTT.

The rearrangement uses TRBV7-2 and TRBJ2-3; 8 bases match TRBD2. This CDR3 is 18 amino acids long. Germline V CDR1 and CDR2: SGHTA, FQGNSA. J lost 3 bases, V lost 4 bases, and 15 bases had no gene match. CDR3 in amino acids: CASSSLGSGREGTDTQYF. CDR3 coding DNA: TGTGCCAGCAGCTCACTGGGCAGCGGGAGAGAAGGTACAGATACGCAGTATTTT.

This clonotype appeared many times. Compared with germline, one end of the junction differs, possibly owing to a read error. The chain combines TRBV27 with TRBJ2-1; D might be TRBD1 (7 bases). Germline CDR1 reads MNHEY; CDR2 reads SMNVEV (reference sequence). This CDR3 region has 16 residues. Written as DNA, the CDR3 is TGTGCCAGCAGTTCCTACAGGGGAGGATCCTTCAATGAGCAGTTCTTC. Its translation is CASSSYRGGSFNEQFF.

CDR3 loop: CASSARDTSTYEQYF. The CDR3, as DNA: TGTGCCAGCAGTGCCCGGGACACATCAACCTACGAGCAGTACTTC. This sequence joins TRBV6-1 and TRBJ2-7; the D gene is possibly TRBD1 (6 bases). The V end lost 4 bases, the J end lost 2 bases, and 15 bases lay between the germline ends. The germline V gene has CDR1 MNHNS and CDR2 SASEGT. The CDR3 totals 15 residues.

This clonotype has a count of ten or more. This chain connects TRBV10-3 to TRBJ2-1; no clear D. The CDR3 is 12 amino acids. The germline V and J ends were trimmed by 2 bases and 8 bases, with 7 bases remaining between them. The germline CDR1 and CDR2 sequences are ENHRY and SYGVKD. DNA of the CDR3: TGTGCCATCAGTGAGGGTTTAGATGAGCAGTTCTTC. Its protein product is CAISEGLDEQFF.

This sequence joins TRBV11-2 and TRBJ1-3; D is ambiguous. The CDR3 sequence is 13 residues long. V lost 0 bases, J lost 6 bases, and 6 bases lay in between. Germline CDR1 and CDR2: SGHAT and FQNNGV. As DNA, the CDR3 is TGTGCCAGCAGCTTAGAAATAACAAACACCATATATTTT. This codes for CASSLEITNTIYF.

The sample holds many counts of this clonotype. The rearrangement links TRBV3-1 to TRBJ2-3; a weak D match, TRBD1 (6 bases). This CDR3 is built from 15 residues. The V gene lost 0 bases and the J gene lost 5 bases, with 12 bases spanning the gap. Per the germline V gene, CDR1 is LGHDT and CDR2 is YNNKEL (reference sequence). CDR3 coding DNA: TGTGCCAGCAGCCAAGACTCAGGGGCGGGAGATACGCAGTATTTT. Translation gives CASSQDSGAGDTQYF.

This clonotype was seen a few times. The V call is TRBV27, the J call TRBJ1-2; D is undetermined. Trimming took off 1 base at V and 0 bases at J, with 9 bases between the two ends. The germline V gene has CDR1 MNHEY and CDR2 SMNVEV (reference sequence). The CDR3 sequence is 15 residues long. The CDR3 DNA is TGTGCCAGCAGTTTATTCCCCCTGTCTAACTATGGCTACACCTTC. Protein product: CASSLFPLSNYGYTF.

Only a few counts were recorded for this clonotype. The gene calls are TRBV20-1 and TRBJ2-5; TRBD1 is a possible D gene (6 bases). Trimming pared 5 bases from V and 5 bases from J, leaving 9 bases between. The CDR3 consists of 11 residues. CDR1 DFQATT and CDR2 SNEGSKA come from the germline V gene (reference sequence). Written as DNA, the CDR3 is TGCAGTGCTCACCAGGGGGAGACCCAGTACTTC. Its translation is CSAHQGETQYF.

This clonotype was seen at least ten times. A junction boundary mismatches the germline segment, possibly from a read error. The rearrangement uses TRBV5-1 and TRBJ2-5; D uncertain. CDR3 length: 12 amino acids. Looked up from germline, CDR1 is SGHRS and CDR2 is YFSETQ. Here the CDR3 DNA reads TGTGCCAGCAGCTTGGACCAAGAGACCCAGTACTTC. Amino acid sequence: CASSLDQETQYF.

The chain recombines TRBV5-5 with TRBJ2-7; D may be TRBD2 (7 bases). The V end lost 0 bases, the J end lost 7 bases, and 14 bases lay between the germline ends. Germline CDR1 and CDR2: SGHKS and YYEKEE (reference sequence). The CDR3 has 14 amino acids. CDR3 in DNA: TGTGCCAGCAGCTTGGCCGCGGGGGCCGGGGAGCAGTACTTC. It codes for CASSLAAGAGEQYF.

This chain joins TRBV4-2 and TRBJ2-7; unclear D gene. Germline V gene data show CDR1 as LGHNA and CDR2 as YNFKEQ. The CDR3 is made up of 16 amino acids. V lost 0 bases and J 2 bases, leaving 14 bases between the germline ends. CDR3 DNA sequence: TGTGCCAGCAGCCAAGAGGTGGCCGGACCTGCCTACGAGCAGTACTTC. Its translation: CASSQEVAGPAYEQYF.

Here the CDR3 DNA reads TGTGCCAGCAGCTTAGTAGGTTTACAGATCGGATACAATGAGCAGTTCTTC. This encodes CASSLVGLQIGYNEQFF. V usage is TRBV7-2 and J usage is TRBJ2-1; D is undetermined. This CDR3 is 17 amino acids long. V was clipped by 1 base and J by 4 bases, with 17 bases between them. Per the germline V gene, CDR1 is SGHTA and CDR2 is FQGNSA.

This clonotype appeared a few times. This rearrangement joins TRBV12-3 or TRBV12-4 to TRBJ1-2, with D unclear. Trimming shortened V by 6 bases and J by 0 bases, and 5 bases separated the two germline ends. This CDR3 has 12 residues. CDR3 sequence (DNA): TGTGCCAGCAGAGAAGCTAACTATGGCTACACCTTC. Its protein product is CASREANYGYTF.

This clonotype was recorded a few times. The chain has TRBV5-5 and TRBJ1-2; D is undetermined. In germline, CDR1 is SGHKS, CDR2 YYEKEE (reference sequence). The CDR3 has 13 residues. V was pared by 0 bases and J by 4 bases, with 7 bases between. CDR3 loop: CASSLAEVYGYTF. In nucleotides, the CDR3 is TGTGCCAGCAGCTTGGCTGAGGTCTATGGCTACACCTTC.